Listed here are 5 T cell receptor beta chains from one sample, sequenced in a study of T cells after yellow fever vaccination. TCRdb recomputed calls from the 5' RACE reads with MiXCR, one row per CDR3 protein. Here the sample spans some 99,000 distinct CDR3 sequences, 4.5% to 6% being singletons. This material consisted of CD8+ T cells sorted from PBMCs, taken 10 days after the yellow fever booster vaccination. These receptors were collected from a man aged 18 to 29 who received the YFV17D yellow fever vaccine.

This clonotype turned up a few times. The gene calls are TRBV10-3 and TRBJ2-1, with 8 bases matching TRBD1. Germline values: CDR1 ENHRY, CDR2 SYGVKD. CDR3 length: 16 residues. V lost 2 bases, J lost 5 bases, and 8 bases stayed unmatched. CDR3 loop: CAISEGSGQANNEQFF. CDR3 nucleotides: TGTGCCATCAGTGAGGGATCGGGACAGGCAAACAATGAGCAGTTCTTC.

This chain uses TRBV5-6 with TRBJ2-2, with 7 bases aligning to TRBD2. The CDR3 sequence is 16 residues long. Germline lookup yields CDR1 SGHDT and CDR2 YYEEEE. V was pared by 3 bases and J by 0 bases, with 5 bases of the junction left unmatched. The CDR3 sequence is CASSSGGGTNTGELFF. CDR3 coding DNA: TGTGCCAGCAGCTCCGGCGGGGGAACGAACACCGGGGAGCTGTTTTTT.

This clonotype was observed a few times. The chain employs TRBV7-2 and TRBJ2-3, with 9 bases matching TRBD2. This CDR3 has 16 amino acids. V lost 4 bases and J lost 2; bases outside the gene matches: 7. Per germline, CDR1 SGHTA and CDR2 FQGNSA. CDR3 DNA sequence: TGTGCCAGCAGCTCACTAGCGGGTTTCATCACAGATACGCAGTATTTT. It codes for CASSSLAGFITDTQYF.

The chain employs TRBV5-6 and TRBJ2-1; tentative D call: TRBD1 (6 bases). This CDR3 comprises 17 residues. Trimming stripped 3 bases from V and 0 bases from J, with 16 bases between. The germline CDR1 and CDR2 sequences are SGHDT and YYEEEE. Written as DNA, the CDR3 is TGTGCCAGCAGCTCGGCAGGGGCCGCAAGCTCCTACAATGAGCAGTTCTTC. Its protein is CASSSAGAASSYNEQFF.

A few counts support this clonotype. The V gene is TRBV20-1, the J gene TRBJ2-1; 10 bases are a match to TRBD2. This CDR3 is built from 13 residues. Trimming removed 3 bases from V and 10 bases from J; junction bases left unmatched: 6. The germline CDR1 and CDR2 sequences are DFQATT and SNEGSKA (reference sequence). CDR3 protein: CSASPGLAVEQFF. The DNA of the CDR3 is TGCAGTGCTAGCCCAGGACTAGCGGTGGAGCAGTTCTTC.